The T cell receptor beta chain under discussion was sequenced for a study of regulatory T cells in long-lasting Graves disease. Turning to the study itself: Over 5 years of antithyroid drugs plus positive TSH receptor antibodies defined persistent Graves' disease.

Time point reported: persistent/refractory GD, antithyroid drugs over 5 years with positive TRAb. The TCR library was made from RNA extracted from PBMCs. Study-level points and caveats: Persistent disease favored TRBV28, TRBJ1-2 and TRBJ2-5.

This clonotype was seen at least ten times. Its antigen is unknown. One junction end disagrees with the germline gene, perhaps due to a read error. HTBI primers from iRepertoire and Arm-PCR of CDR3 regions yielded the TCR beta libraries. MiXCR, run by TCRdb on the multiplex PCR reads, gives a single entry per CDR3 protein. The sample includes about 340,000 distinct CDR3 sequences, around 20% of them seen just once. CDR3 length equals 18 residues. The germline V gene has CDR1 SNHLY and CDR2 FYNNEI. The V and J genes are TRBV2 and TRBJ1-1; 8 bases are a match to TRBD1. The receptor comes from a female donor with Graves disease. Sequencing used peripheral blood mononuclear cells (PBMCs), obtained when the disease was refractory, from a patient treated with antithyroid drugs. This CDR3 is CASRAPSGQGRGNNEAFF. The CDR3 region has the DNA TGTGCCAGCAGGGCCCCGTCCGGACAGGGTAGGGGGAACAATGAAGCTTTCTTT.